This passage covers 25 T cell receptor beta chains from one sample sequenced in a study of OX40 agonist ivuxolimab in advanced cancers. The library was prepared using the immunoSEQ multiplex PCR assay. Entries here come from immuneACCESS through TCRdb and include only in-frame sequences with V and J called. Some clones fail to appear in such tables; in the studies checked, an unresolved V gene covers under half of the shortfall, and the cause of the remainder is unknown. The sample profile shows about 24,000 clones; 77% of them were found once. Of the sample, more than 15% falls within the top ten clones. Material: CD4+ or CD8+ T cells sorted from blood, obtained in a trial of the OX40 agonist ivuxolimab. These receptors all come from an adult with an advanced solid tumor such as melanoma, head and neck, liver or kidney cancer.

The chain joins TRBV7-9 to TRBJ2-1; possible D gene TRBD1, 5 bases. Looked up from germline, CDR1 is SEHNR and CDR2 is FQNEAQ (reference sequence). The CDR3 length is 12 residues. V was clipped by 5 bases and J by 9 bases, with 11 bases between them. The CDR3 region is CASSPDSIEQFF. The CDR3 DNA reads TGTGCCAGCAGCCCCGACAGCATTGAGCAGTTCTTC.

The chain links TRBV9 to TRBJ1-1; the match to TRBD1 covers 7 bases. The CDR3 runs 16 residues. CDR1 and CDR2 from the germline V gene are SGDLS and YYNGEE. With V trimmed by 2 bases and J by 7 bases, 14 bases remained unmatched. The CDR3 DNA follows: TGTGCCAGCAGCGTCTCGGTAACCGGGACAGCTTTTGAAGCTTTCTTT. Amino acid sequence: CASSVSVTGTAFEAFF.

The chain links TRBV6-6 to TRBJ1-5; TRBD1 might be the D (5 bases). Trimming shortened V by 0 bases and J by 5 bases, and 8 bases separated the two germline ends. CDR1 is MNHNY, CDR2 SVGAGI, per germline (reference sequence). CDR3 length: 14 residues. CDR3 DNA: TGTGCCAGCAGTTACTCGGGGGGGGATCAGCCCCAGCATTTT. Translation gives CASSYSGGDQPQHF.

CDR3 nucleotides: TGTGCCAGCAGTTTGGCACCAGGGCGGGAGCAGTACTTC. Residues: CASSLAPGREQYF. This rearrangement joins TRBV6-6 to TRBJ2-5; 7 nucleotides line up with TRBD2. The V gene end was trimmed by 4 bases and the J gene end by 11 bases; junction bases not matched to a gene: 10. Looked up from germline, CDR1 is MNHNY and CDR2 is SVGAGI (reference sequence). CDR3 length: 13 amino acids.

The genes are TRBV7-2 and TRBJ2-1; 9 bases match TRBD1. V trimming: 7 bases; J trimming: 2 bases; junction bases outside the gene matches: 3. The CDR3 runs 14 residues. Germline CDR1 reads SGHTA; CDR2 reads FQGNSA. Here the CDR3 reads CASTRDRAYNEQFF. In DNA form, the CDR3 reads TGTGCCAGCACCCGGGACAGGGCCTACAATGAGCAGTTCTTC.

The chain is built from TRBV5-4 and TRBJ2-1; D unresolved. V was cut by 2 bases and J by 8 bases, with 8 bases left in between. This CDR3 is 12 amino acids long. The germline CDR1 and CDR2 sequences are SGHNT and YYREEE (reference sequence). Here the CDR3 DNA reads TGTGCCAGCAGCTTAACAGTATATGAGCAGTTCTTC. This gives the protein CASSLTVYEQFF.

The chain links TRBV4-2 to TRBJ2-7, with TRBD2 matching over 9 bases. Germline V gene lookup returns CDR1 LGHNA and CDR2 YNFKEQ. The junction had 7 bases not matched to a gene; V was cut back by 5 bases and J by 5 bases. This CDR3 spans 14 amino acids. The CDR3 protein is CASSLAGGQDEQYF. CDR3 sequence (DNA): TGTGCCAGCAGCTTGGCGGGAGGGCAGGACGAGCAGTACTTC.

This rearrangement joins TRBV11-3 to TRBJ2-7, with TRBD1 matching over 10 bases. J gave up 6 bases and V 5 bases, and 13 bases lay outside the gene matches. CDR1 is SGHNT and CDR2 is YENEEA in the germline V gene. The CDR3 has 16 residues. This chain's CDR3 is CASSPTRGQGKAEQYF. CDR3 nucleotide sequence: TGTGCCAGCAGCCCGACGAGGGGACAGGGGAAAGCCGAGCAGTACTTC.

This chain's CDR3 is CASSLVLQGAILLHF. In DNA form, the CDR3 reads TGTGCCAGCAGTTTGGTCCTTCAGGGGGCGATTCTCCTCCACTTT. The rearrangement uses TRBV28 and TRBJ1-6; 8 bases align to TRBD1. This CDR3 has 15 amino acids. V was pared by 3 bases and J by 15 bases, with 13 bases of the junction left unmatched. Germline V gene data show CDR1 as MDHEN and CDR2 as SYDVKM.

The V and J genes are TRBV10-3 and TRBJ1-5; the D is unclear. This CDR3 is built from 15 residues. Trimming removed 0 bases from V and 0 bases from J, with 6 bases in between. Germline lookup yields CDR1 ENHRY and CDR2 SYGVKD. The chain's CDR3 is CAISESALSNQPQHF. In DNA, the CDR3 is TGTGCCATCAGTGAGTCTGCACTTAGCAATCAGCCCCAGCATTTT.

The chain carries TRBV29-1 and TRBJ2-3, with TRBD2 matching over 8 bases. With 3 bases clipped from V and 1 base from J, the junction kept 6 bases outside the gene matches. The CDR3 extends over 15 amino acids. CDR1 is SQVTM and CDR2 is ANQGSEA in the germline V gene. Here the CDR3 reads CSVDTLGGGTDTQYF. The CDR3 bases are TGCAGCGTTGATACCCTCGGGGGGGGCACAGATACGCAGTATTTT.

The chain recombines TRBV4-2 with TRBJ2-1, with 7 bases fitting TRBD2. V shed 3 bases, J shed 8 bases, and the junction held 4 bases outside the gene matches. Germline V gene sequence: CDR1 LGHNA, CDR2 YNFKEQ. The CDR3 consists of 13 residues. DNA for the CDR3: TGTGCCAGCAGCCATGCAACTAGCGATGAGCAGTTCTTC. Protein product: CASSHATSDEQFF.

The CDR3 nucleotides read TGTGCCTGGCAGGGGGTGGACTATGGCTACACCTTC. Encoded protein: CAWQGVDYGYTF. J is TRBJ1-2 and V is TRBV30, with 7 bases matching TRBD1. The germline gives CDR1 GTSNPN, CDR2 SVGIG (reference sequence). J lost 3 bases, V lost 5 bases, and 3 bases had no gene match. The CDR3 is 12 residues long.

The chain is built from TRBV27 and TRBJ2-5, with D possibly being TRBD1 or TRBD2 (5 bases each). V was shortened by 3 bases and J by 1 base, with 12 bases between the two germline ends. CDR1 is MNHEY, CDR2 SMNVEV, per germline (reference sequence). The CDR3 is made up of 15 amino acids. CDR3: CASSLAPGPQETQYF. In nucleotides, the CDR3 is TGTGCCAGCAGTTTGGCCCCGGGACCCCAAGAGACCCAGTACTTC.

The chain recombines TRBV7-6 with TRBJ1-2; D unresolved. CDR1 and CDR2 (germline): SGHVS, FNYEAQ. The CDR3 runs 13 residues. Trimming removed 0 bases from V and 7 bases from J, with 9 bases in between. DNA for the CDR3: TGTGCCAGCAGCTTAGCTGGTATGGCTGGCTACACCTTC. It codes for CASSLAGMAGYTF.

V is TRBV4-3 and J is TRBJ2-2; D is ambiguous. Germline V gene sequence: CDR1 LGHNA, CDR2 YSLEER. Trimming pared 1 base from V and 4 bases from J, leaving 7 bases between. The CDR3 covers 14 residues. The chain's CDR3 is CASSQVPTTGELFF. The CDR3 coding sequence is TGCGCCAGCAGCCAAGTACCCACCACCGGGGAGCTGTTTTTT.

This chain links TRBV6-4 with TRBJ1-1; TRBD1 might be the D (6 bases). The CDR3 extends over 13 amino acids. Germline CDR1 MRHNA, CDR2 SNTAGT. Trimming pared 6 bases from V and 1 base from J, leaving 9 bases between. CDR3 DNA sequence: TGTGCCAGCAGGCGGACAGAGAACACTGAAGCTTTCTTT. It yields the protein CASRRTENTEAFF.

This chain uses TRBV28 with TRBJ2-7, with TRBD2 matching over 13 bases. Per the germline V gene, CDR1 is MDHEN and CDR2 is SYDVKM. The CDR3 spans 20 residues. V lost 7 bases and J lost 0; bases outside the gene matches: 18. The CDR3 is CASTPAGGLAGVSASYEQYF. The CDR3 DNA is TGTGCCAGCACCCCCGCGGGTGGACTAGCGGGAGTCTCTGCCTCCTACGAGCAGTACTTC.

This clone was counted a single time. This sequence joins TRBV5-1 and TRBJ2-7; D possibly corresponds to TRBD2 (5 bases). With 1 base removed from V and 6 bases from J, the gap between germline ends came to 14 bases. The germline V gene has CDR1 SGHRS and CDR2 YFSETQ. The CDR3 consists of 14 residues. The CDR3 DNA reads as TGCGCCAGCAGCTTGTCCCGGGTAGGAGGCGAGCAGTACTTC. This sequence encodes CASSLSRVGGEQYF.

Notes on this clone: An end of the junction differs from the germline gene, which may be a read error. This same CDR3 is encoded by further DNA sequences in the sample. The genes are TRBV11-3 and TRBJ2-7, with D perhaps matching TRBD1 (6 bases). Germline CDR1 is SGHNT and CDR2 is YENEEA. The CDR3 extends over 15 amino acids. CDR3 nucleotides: TGCGCCAGCAGCCAAGAAGCAGGGGACCGTTACGAGCAGTACTTC. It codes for CASSQEAGDRYEQYF.

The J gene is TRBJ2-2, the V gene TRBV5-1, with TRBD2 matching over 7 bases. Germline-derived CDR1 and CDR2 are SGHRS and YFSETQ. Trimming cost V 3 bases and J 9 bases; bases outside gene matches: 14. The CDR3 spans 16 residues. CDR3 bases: TGCGCCAGCAGCTCAACTACGGGGGGTTCAGGCCGGGAGCTGTTTTTT. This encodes CASSSTTGGSGRELFF.

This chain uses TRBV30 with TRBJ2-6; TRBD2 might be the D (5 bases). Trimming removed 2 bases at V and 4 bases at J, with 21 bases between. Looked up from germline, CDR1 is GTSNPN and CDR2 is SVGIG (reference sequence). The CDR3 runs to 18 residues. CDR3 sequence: CAWSSGRTMSLGANVLTF. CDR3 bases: TGTGCCTGGAGTAGCGGCAGGACGATGTCGTTAGGGGCCAACGTCCTGACTTTC. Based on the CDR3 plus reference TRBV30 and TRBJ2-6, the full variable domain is SQTIHQWPATLVQPVGSPLSLECTVEGTSNPNLYWYRQAAGRGLQLLFYSVGIGQISSEVPQNLSASRPQDRQFILSSKKLLLSDSGFYLCAWSSGRTMSLGANVLTFGAGSRLTVL.

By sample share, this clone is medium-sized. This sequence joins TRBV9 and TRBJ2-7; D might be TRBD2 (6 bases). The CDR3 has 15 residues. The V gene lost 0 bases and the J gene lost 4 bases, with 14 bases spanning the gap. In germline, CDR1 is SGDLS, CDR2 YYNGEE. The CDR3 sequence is CASSVGRDFPYEQYF. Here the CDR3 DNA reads TGTGCCAGCAGCGTAGGGCGGGATTTCCCTTACGAGCAGTACTTC.

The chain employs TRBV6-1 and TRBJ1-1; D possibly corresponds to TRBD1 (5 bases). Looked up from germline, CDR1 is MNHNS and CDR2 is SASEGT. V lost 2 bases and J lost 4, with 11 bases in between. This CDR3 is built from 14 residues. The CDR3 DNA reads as TGTGCCAGCAGTGAACAGGGTACCATCACTGAAGCTTTCTTT. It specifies CASSEQGTITEAFF.

The CDR3 region is CATSDEEGYGYTF. CDR3 DNA: TGTGCCACCAGCGACGAGGAGGGATATGGCTACACCTTC. The chain combines TRBV15 with TRBJ1-2; D remains unclear. CDR3 length: 13 residues. Trimming shortened V by 5 bases and J by 5 bases, and 12 bases separated the two germline ends. Germline CDR1 reads LNHNV; CDR2 reads YYDKDF (reference sequence).